This TCR beta chain was captured in a study of T-cell memory formation after mild COVID-19. Turning to the study itself: Each donor largely had its own TCR clusters.

Germline V gene data show CDR1 as LGHNT and CDR2 as FRNRAP. V lost 5 bases and J lost 2; bases outside the gene matches: 15. The CDR3 covers 18 residues. This clonotype appeared many times. Each CDR3 protein gets one entry after TCRdb re-called the 5' RACE reads with MiXCR. The data show some 57,000 distinct CDR3 sequences, 10% to 15% seen once. Sequenced sample: PBMCs or a T cell subset sorted from them (not recorded which). This TCR was recovered from a man between 18 and 29 years old who had mild COVID-19 (a few samples of this study predate the infection). Cell type and time point are not known. This chain uses TRBV12-5 with TRBJ2-3, with TRBD2 identical over 8 bases. The CDR3 is CASGTSVTRGEDTDTQYF. The CDR3 nucleotides read TGTGCTAGTGGTACCTCCGTAACGCGGGGGGAAGACACAGATACGCAGTATTTT.